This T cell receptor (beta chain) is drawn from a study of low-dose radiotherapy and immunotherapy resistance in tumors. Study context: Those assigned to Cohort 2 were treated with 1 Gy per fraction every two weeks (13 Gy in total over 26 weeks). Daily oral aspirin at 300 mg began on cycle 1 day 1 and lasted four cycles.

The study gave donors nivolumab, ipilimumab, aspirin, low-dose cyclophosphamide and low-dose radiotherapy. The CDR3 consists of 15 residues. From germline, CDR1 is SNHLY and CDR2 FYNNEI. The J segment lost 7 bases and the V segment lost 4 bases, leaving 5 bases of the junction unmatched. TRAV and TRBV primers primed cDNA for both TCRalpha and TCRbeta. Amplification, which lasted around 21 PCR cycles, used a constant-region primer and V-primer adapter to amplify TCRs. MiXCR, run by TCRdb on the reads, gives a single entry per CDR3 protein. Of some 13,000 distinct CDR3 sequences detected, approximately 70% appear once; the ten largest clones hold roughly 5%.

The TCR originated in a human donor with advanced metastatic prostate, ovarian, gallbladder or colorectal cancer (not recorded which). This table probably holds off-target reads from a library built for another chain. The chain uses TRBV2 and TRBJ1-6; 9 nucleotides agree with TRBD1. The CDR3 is CASSGGQGSNSPLHF. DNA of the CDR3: TGTGCCAGCAGTGGTGGACAGGGGTCCAATTCACCCCTCCACTTT.